A single sample is the source of the 9 T cell receptor beta chains below, sequenced in a study of beta chain features in type 1 diabetes. All of the isolated RNA was reverse transcribed, so expressed TCRB transcripts were sequenced. Method: immunoSEQ multiplex PCR; TCRdb's copy keeps in-frame clones and lacks some. The data hold hundreds of thousands of clones, with over 9.5% observed a single time. Sequenced sample: naive CD4+ T cells from blood. These receptors came from a man younger than 35 in good health.

J is TRBJ2-7 and V is TRBV29-1; a possible D gene is TRBD2 (6 bases). CDR1 SQVTM and CDR2 ANQGSEA come from the germline V gene. The CDR3 is made up of 11 amino acids. Trimming took 5 bases from V and 3 from J, leaving 8 bases between them. The DNA for the CDR3 is TGCAGCGTTTTGCGGGACTACGAGCAGTACTTC. This translates into CSVLRDYEQYF.

CDR3 loop: CASSPHTDATEAFF. CDR3 nucleotides: TGTGCCAGCAGCCCTCACACCGATGCCACTGAAGCTTTCTTT. V and J are TRBV7-9 and TRBJ1-1; no clear D gene. Germline CDR1 is SEHNR and CDR2 is FQNEAQ (reference sequence). Trimming stripped 5 bases from V and 4 bases from J, with 14 bases between. CDR3 length equals 14 residues.

This clone has just a few counts. CDR3 DNA sequence: TGTGCCAGCAGCCTAATATGGACGGGGACAGATACGCAGTATTTT. Amino acids: CASSLIWTGTDTQYF. The genes are TRBV7-2 and TRBJ2-3; D may be TRBD2 (5 bases). Trimming stripped 5 bases from V and 3 bases from J, with 15 bases between. CDR1 is SGHTA, CDR2 FQGNSA, per germline. CDR3 length equals 15 residues.

The chain joins TRBV11-2 to TRBJ1-4; tentative D call: TRBD1 (5 bases). The germline V gene encodes CDR1 SGHAT and CDR2 FQNNGV. This CDR3 comprises 15 residues. V dropped 3 bases and J dropped 7 bases, with 15 bases sitting between them. The CDR3 here is CASSFEGRVGEKLFF. The CDR3 coding sequence is TGTGCCAGCAGCTTCGAAGGCAGGGTGGGTGAAAAACTGTTTTTT.

The table lists this clone with a few counts. Written as DNA, the CDR3 is TGTGCCAGCAGCCTTGACCCCAGGGGGCTTAACACTGAAGCTTTCTTT. The encoded protein is CASSLDPRGLNTEAFF. The chain links TRBV7-3 to TRBJ1-1, with 8 nucleotides matching TRBD1. The CDR3 spans 16 residues. V was clipped by 5 bases and J by 2 bases; unmatched bases: 10. Germline V gives CDR1 SGHTA, CDR2 FQGTGA.

The CDR3 DNA sequence: TGTGCCAGTAGTACCGGACAGGGGACGGGAGGCTACACCTTC. It encodes CASSTGQGTGGYTF. This chain uses TRBV19 with TRBJ1-2; 9 bases match TRBD1. Germline V gene data show CDR1 as LNHDA and CDR2 as SQIVND (reference sequence). The ends lost 4 bases at V and 8 bases at J; junction bases unmatched: 8. The CDR3 has 14 amino acids.

This clone was seen a handful of times. The chain joins TRBV7-2 to TRBJ2-7, with TRBD1 matching over 9 bases. From germline, CDR1 is SGHTA and CDR2 FQGNSA. The J segment lost 1 base and the V segment lost 6 bases, leaving 7 bases of the junction unmatched. This CDR3 contains 15 residues. CDR3 amino acids: CASRPTGGGSYEQYF. The CDR3 nucleotides are TGTGCCAGCAGGCCGACAGGGGGGGGTTCCTACGAGCAGTACTTC. Using reference TRBV7-2 and TRBJ2-7 for the parts outside the CDR3, the full variable domain is GAGVSQSPSNKVTEKGKDVELRCDPISGHTALYWYRQSLGQGLEFLIYFQGNSAPDKSGLPSDRFSAERTGGSVSTLTIQRTQQEDSAVYLCASRPTGGGSYEQYFGPGTRLTVT.

This rearrangement joins TRBV2 to TRBJ2-1; 12 positions match TRBD2. V trimming: 6 bases; J trimming: 5 bases; junction bases outside the gene matches: 8. Germline V CDR1 and CDR2: SNHLY, FYNNEI. The CDR3 covers 16 residues. CDR3 region: CASRPDLAGGDNEQFF. The CDR3 nucleotides read TGTGCCAGCAGGCCGGACCTAGCGGGGGGGGACAATGAGCAGTTCTTC.

This clone was seen only a few times. This chain links TRBV19 with TRBJ1-1; TRBD1 matches at 7 bases. The CDR3 is 12 amino acids. Trimming at V came to 4 bases and at J to 7 bases, leaving 3 bases not matched to a gene. CDR1 is LNHDA, CDR2 SQIVND, per germline (reference sequence). CDR3 nucleotide sequence: TGTGCCAGTAGTACCCACAGGGGTGAAGCTTTCTTT. Translated, it gives CASSTHRGEAFF.